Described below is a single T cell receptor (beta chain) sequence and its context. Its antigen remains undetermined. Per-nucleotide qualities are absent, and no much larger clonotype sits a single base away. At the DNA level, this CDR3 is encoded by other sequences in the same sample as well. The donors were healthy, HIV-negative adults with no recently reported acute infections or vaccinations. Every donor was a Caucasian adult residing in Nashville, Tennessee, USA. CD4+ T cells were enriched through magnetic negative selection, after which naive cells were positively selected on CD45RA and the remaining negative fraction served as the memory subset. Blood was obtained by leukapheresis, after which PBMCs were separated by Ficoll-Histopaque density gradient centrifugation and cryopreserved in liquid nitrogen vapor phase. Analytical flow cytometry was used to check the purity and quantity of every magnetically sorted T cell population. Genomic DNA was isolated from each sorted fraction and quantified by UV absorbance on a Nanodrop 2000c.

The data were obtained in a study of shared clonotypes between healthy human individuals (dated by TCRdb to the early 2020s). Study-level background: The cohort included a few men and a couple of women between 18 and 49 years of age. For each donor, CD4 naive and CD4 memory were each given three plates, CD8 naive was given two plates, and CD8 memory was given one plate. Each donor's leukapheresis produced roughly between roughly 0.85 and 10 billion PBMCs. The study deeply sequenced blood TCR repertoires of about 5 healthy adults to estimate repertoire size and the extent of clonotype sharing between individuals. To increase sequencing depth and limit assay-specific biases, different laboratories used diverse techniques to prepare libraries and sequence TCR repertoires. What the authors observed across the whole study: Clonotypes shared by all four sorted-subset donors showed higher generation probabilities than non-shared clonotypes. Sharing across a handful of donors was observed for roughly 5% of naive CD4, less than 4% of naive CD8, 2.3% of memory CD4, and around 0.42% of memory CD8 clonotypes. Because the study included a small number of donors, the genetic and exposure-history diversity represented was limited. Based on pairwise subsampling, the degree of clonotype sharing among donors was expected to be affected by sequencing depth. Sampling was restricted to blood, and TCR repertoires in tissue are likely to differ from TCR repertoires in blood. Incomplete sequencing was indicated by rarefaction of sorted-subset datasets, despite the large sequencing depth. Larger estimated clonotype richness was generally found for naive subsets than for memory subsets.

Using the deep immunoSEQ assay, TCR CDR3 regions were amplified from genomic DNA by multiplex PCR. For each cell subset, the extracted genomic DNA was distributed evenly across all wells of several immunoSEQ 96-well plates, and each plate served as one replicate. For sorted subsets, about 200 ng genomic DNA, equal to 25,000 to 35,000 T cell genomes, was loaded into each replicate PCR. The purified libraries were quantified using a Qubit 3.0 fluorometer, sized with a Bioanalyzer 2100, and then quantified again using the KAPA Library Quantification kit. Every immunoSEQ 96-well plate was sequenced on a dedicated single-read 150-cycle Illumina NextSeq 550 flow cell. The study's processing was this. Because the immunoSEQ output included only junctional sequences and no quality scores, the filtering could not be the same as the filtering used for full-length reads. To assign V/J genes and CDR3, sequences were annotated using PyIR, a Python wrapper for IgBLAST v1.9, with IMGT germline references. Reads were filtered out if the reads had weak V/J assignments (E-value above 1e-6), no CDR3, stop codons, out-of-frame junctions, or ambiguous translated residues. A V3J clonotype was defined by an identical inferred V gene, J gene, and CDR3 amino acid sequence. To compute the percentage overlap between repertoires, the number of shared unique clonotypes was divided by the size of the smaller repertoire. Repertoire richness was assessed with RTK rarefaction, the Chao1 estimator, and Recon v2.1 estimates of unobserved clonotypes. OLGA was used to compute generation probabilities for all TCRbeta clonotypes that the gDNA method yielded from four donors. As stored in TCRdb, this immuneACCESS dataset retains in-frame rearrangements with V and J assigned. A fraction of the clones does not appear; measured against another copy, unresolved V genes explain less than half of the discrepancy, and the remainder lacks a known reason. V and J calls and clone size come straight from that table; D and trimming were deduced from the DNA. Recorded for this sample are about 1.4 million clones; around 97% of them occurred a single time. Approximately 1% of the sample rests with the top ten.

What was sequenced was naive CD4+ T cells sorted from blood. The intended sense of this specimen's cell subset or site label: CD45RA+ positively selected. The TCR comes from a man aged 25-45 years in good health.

The CDR3 region: CASSPSAGARVYNEQFF. The sequence in DNA is TGTGCCAGCTCACCTAGCGCGGGGGCTCGTGTCTACAATGAGCAGTTCTTC. The chain couples TRBV18 to TRBJ2-1; TRBD2 is perhaps the D gene, given 7 matching bases. Trimming takes 3 bases from V and 3 bases from J, and the germline ends sit 18 bases apart. CDR1 and CDR2 (KGHSH, LQKENI) derive from the germline V gene. CDR3 length: 17 amino acids, cysteine to phenylalanine. The CDR3 DNA has 51 bases and is translated from base 1.